A selection of T cell receptor beta chains follows, all from one sample in a study of brain T cells in children with intractable seizures. Here immunoSEQ multiplex PCR was the method, and the copy in TCRdb shows in-frame clones only, minus some. The sample has about 340,000 clones, about 94% seen once. The sample here was peripheral blood, taken about 5 months after surgery. The source of these receptors is a boy in the first two years of life with tuberous sclerosis and intractable seizures. Each CDR3 is given with its conserved first and last residue. Each record gives: clone size, J gene, D gene, V gene, CDR3 DNA, CDR3 protein. D genes are given only for firm matches. The size field is filled for only some rows; it gives once, few, many or a size class.

NA,TRBJ1-5,NA,TRBV5-1,TGCGCCAGCAGCTTGGACGGTCAGCCCCAGCATTTT,CASSLDGQPQHF
once,TRBJ2-1,NA,TRBV4-1,TGCGCCAGCAGCCAGAAACTAGGGCGTAATTCCTACAATGAGCAGTTCTTC,CASSQKLGRNSYNEQFF
NA,TRBJ2-7,NA,TRBV27,TGTGCCAGCAGTTTATTAGACTCCTACGAGCAGTACTTC,CASSLLDSYEQYF
NA,TRBJ1-1,NA,TRBV18,TGTGCCAGCTCACCACCGTATCAGGGAAGGACTGAAGCTTTCTTT,CASSPPYQGRTEAFF
NA,TRBJ2-1,NA,TRBV5-1,TGCGCCACCCATAGCGGACCGGGGGACAATGAGCAGTTCTTC,CATHSGPGDNEQFF
NA,TRBJ2-7,TRBD1,TRBV7-2,TGTGCCAGCAGCTTAGGCCCGGGACAGCGGTACTTC,CASSLGPGQRYF
NA,TRBJ1-5,TRBD1,TRBV27,TGTGCCAGCAGTTCTACCGACTCCACTAGGGGGCCCAGTCAGCCCCAGCATTTT,CASSSTDSTRGPSQPQHF
once,TRBJ1-2,TRBD1,TRBV12-5,TGTGCTAGTGGTTCATGGGACAGGGGTTCCTATGGCTACACCTTC,CASGSWDRGSYGYTF
NA,TRBJ2-6,NA,TRBV7-9,TGTGCCAGCAGCTTAGCGCAGGGCTCTGGGGCCAACGTCCTGACTTTC,CASSLAQGSGANVLTF
once,TRBJ2-5,NA,TRBV7-2,TGTGCCAGCAGCCCTCAGAGAGCGAAGAAAGAGACCCAGTACTTC,CASSPQRAKKETQYF
NA,TRBJ1-2,NA,TRBV5-1,TGCGCCAGCAGCCAGGACCAATATGGCTACACCTTC,CASSQDQYGYTF
NA,TRBJ1-6,NA,TRBV25-1,TGTGCCAGCAGTGAATTTGAGGGAGAGAATTCACCCCTCCACTTT,CASSEFEGENSPLHF
NA,TRBJ2-3,NA,TRBV1,TGCACCAGCAGCCAAGATAGCGGGAGCACAGATACGCAGTATTTT,CTSSQDSGSTDTQYF
NA,TRBJ1-1,NA,TRBV12-5,TGTGCTAGTGGTCTCACACGTACCGGGACAAGTGACACTGAAGCTTTCTTT,CASGLTRTGTSDTEAFF
NA,TRBJ2-5,NA,TRBV24-1,TGTGCCACCAGTGTCCAGCGGGTAGAGACCCAGTACTTC,CATSVQRVETQYF
NA,TRBJ2-7,NA,TRBV19,TGTGCCAGTAGTATAGATCAGGGATCCTACGAACAGTACTTC,CASSIDQGSYEQYF
NA,TRBJ2-1,NA,TRBV9,TGTGCCAGCGGAAGCGGGTCCCTTCCAGAGCAGTTCTTC,CASGSGSLPEQFF
NA,TRBJ2-7,TRBD1,TRBV14,TGTGCCAGCAGCCGCTCCGGGTGGGGACAGGGGGCACACGAGCAGTACTTC,CASSRSGWGQGAHEQYF
NA,TRBJ2-1,TRBD2,TRBV7-9,TGTGCCAGCAGCTACCCCAGCGGGGGGATTATCAATGAGCAGTTCTTC,CASSYPSGGIINEQFF
NA,TRBJ2-3,TRBD2,TRBV7-9,TGTGCCAGCAGCTGGGGACTAGCGGGGGGTTTAAGCACAGATACGCAGTATTTT,CASSWGLAGGLSTDTQYF
NA,TRBJ2-1,TRBD2,TRBV27,TGTGCCAGCAGCCCCCGAGGCGGGAGGGCCAACAATGAGCAGTTCTTC,CASSPRGGRANNEQFF
NA,TRBJ1-5,TRBD1,TRBV10-3,TGTGCCATCAGTGGGGATAACCAGGGGGCATCAACTGAGGCCCAGCATTTT,CAISGDNQGASTEAQHF
NA,TRBJ1-1,NA,TRBV27,TGTGCCAGCAGCTCCCTGGACGGAACCGAAGCTTTCTTT,CASSSLDGTEAFF
NA,TRBJ2-5,NA,TRBV5-6,TGTGCCAGCAGCCACCCTAGCGATCAAGAGACCCAGTACTTC,CASSHPSDQETQYF
NA,TRBJ1-2,TRBD1,TRBV10-3,TGTGCCATCAGTGAGTCGGGCTCCGGGGACAGGGAGGGCGGCTACACCTTC,CAISESGSGDREGGYTF
NA,TRBJ1-1,NA,TRBV6-5,TGTGCCAGCAGGTCAGGGCGCACTGAAGCTTTCTTT,CASRSGRTEAFF
NA,TRBJ2-2,NA,TRBV19,TGTGCCAGTAGTATTATTGGGGAGTCGAACACCGGGGAGCTGTTTTTT,CASSIIGESNTGELFF
NA,TRBJ1-1,NA,TRBV10-2,TGCGCCAGCACCCAGGGGAACACTGAAGCTTTCTTT,CASTQGNTEAFF
NA,TRBJ1-2,NA,TRBV19,TGTGCCAGTAGTATAGATCCACGTGTGCAGGCTAACTATGGCTACACCTTC,CASSIDPRVQANYGYTF
NA,TRBJ1-3,NA,TRBV15,TGTGCCACCAGCAGAGATTATGACAGCCCCAACACCATATATTTT,CATSRDYDSPNTIYF
once,TRBJ2-1,TRBD2,TRBV6-1,TGTGCCAGCAGTGCACTAGCGGGAGGCCCTTACAATGAGCAGTTCTTC,CASSALAGGPYNEQFF
few,TRBJ2-7,NA,TRBV30,TGTGCCTGGAGTGTACGGGGTTACGAGCAGTACTTC,CAWSVRGYEQYF
NA,TRBJ2-7,NA,TRBV5-1,TGCGCCAGCAGCTCGACAGCCACCTCCTACGAGCAGTACTTC,CASSSTATSYEQYF
NA,TRBJ1-2,NA,TRBV19,TGTGCCAGTAGGGACAACTATGGCTACACCTTC,CASRDNYGYTF
once,TRBJ2-7,TRBD2,TRBV14,TGTGCCAGCAGCCTGGGGACTAGCGCTTCCTACGAGCAGTACTTC,CASSLGTSASYEQYF
NA,TRBJ1-6,NA,TRBV15,TGTGCCACCAGCACAGGGGTACGGTCACCCCTCCACTTT,CATSTGVRSPLHF
NA,TRBJ2-7,TRBD2,TRBV3-1/TRBV3-2,TGTGCCAGCAGCCAACGGACTAGCGGGATCTACGAGCAGTACTTC,CASSQRTSGIYEQYF
NA,TRBJ2-3,NA,TRBV19,TGTGCCAGTAGTACCCCCTCTATGACTGGAGATACGCAGTATTTT,CASSTPSMTGDTQYF
NA,TRBJ1-3,NA,TRBV2,TGTGCCAGAGGGGGGATCTCTGGAAACACCATATATTTT,CARGGISGNTIYF
NA,TRBJ2-1,NA,TRBV29-1,TGCAGCGTTTCCCGGGACCTAAGTAATGAGCAGTTCTTC,CSVSRDLSNEQFF
NA,TRBJ1-1,NA,TRBV3-1/TRBV3-2,TGTGCCAGCAGCCAAGGGGAACACGGGAGGGCTTTCTTT,CASSQGEHGRAFF
NA,TRBJ2-1,NA,TRBV3-1/TRBV3-2,TGTGCCAGCAGCCAGGTCGCCAGGGCGGGCAATGAGCAGTTCTTC,CASSQVARAGNEQFF
NA,TRBJ2-7,TRBD1,TRBV29-1,TGCAGCGCCGAGAGGGACAGGGGGAGCCACGAGCAGTACTTC,CSAERDRGSHEQYF
NA,TRBJ2-2,NA,TRBV4-2,TGTGCCAGCAGCCAAGAGAGCATCTGGGGCAACACCGGGGAGCTGTTTTTT,CASSQESIWGNTGELFF
once,TRBJ1-1,TRBD1,TRBV3-1/TRBV3-2,TGTGCCAGCAGCCACAAAAAGCCGACGGACAGGGGAGCTTTCTTT,CASSHKKPTDRGAFF
NA,TRBJ1-2,NA,TRBV7-6,TGTGCCAGCAGCTTATGGCAAGCCTATGGCTACACCTTC,CASSLWQAYGYTF
NA,TRBJ2-7,NA,TRBV21-1,TGTGCCAGCAGCAAAGGGGGTCTAAAGAGGGGGCTGACAGGGCCTAGCTCCTACGAGCAGTACTTC,CASSKGGLKRGLTGPSSYEQYF
once,TRBJ1-2,NA,TRBV12-3/TRBV12-4,TGTGCCAGCAGTTTCACTGATTATGGCTACACCTTC,CASSFTDYGYTF
once,TRBJ1-2,NA,TRBV4-1,TGCGCCAGCAGCCAAGAAGGGGGAGGCGGCTACACCTTC,CASSQEGGGGYTF
once,TRBJ2-3,NA,TRBV11-1,TGTGCCAGCAGCTTAATAGGGGGCACAGATACGCAGTATTTT,CASSLIGGTDTQYF
once,TRBJ1-2,NA,TRBV7-7,TGTGCTAGCAGCTTTCTTGGCGGCTACACCTTC,CASSFLGGYTF
NA,TRBJ2-7,TRBD1,TRBV29-1,TGCAGCGTTGGGCTACAACCGATCTCAGACAGGGTTTTTATGAAGCAGTACTTC,CSVGLQPISDRVFMKQYF
NA,TRBJ1-5,TRBD1,TRBV10-1,TGCGCCAGCAGTTTACAGGGGCGGGATGGCCAGCCCCAGCATTTT,CASSLQGRDGQPQHF
NA,TRBJ2-7,NA,TRBV6-5,TGTGCCAGCAGTTACTCAGGACAGAGGTCCTACGAGCAGTACTTC,CASSYSGQRSYEQYF
NA,TRBJ2-7,NA,TRBV27,TGTGCCAGCATGAGGGCCAGCGACTACGAGCAGTACTTC,CASMRASDYEQYF
NA,TRBJ1-2,TRBD1,TRBV9,TGTGCCAGCAGCCAAAACAGTCGGACAGGGGGTGGCTACACCTTC,CASSQNSRTGGGYTF
NA,TRBJ1-3,NA,TRBV7-9,TGTGCCAGCAGGGGCGGATTGAAAGGAAACACCATATATTTT,CASRGGLKGNTIYF